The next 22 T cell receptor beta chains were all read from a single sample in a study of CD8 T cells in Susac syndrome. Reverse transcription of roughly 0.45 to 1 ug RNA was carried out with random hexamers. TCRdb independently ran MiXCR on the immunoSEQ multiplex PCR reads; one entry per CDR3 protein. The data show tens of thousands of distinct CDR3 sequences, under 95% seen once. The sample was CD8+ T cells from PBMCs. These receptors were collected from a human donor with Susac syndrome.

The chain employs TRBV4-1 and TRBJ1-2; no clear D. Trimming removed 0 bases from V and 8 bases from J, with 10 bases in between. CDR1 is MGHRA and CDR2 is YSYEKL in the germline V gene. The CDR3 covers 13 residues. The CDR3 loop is CASSQDPQGGYTF. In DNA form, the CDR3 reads TGCGCCAGCAGCCAAGACCCTCAAGGGGGCTACACCTTC.

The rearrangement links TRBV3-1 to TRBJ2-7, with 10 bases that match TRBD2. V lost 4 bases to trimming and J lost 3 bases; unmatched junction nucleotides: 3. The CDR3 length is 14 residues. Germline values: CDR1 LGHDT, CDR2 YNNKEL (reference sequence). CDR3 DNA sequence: TGTGCCAGCAGCCCCGGGACTAGCGTCTACGAGCAGTACTTC. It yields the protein CASSPGTSVYEQYF.

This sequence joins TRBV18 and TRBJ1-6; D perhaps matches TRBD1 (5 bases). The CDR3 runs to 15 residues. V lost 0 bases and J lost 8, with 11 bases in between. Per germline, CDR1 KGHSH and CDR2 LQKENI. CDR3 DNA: TGTGCCAGCTCACCACCCGGGACGGCCTATTCACCCCTCCACTTT. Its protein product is CASSPPGTAYSPLHF. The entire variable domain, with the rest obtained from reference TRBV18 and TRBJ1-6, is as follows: NAGVMQNPRHLVRRRGQEARLRCSPMKGHSHVYWYRQLPEEGLKFMVYLQKENIIDESGMPKERFSAEFPKEGPSILRIQQVVRGDSAAYFCASSPPGTAYSPLHFGNGTRLTVT.

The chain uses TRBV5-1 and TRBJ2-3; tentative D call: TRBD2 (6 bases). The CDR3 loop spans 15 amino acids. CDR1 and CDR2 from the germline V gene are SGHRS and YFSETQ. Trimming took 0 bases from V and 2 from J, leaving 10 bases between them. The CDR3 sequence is CASSLVQGLTDTQYF. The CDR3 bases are TGCGCCAGCAGCTTGGTCCAGGGACTCACAGATACGCAGTATTTT.

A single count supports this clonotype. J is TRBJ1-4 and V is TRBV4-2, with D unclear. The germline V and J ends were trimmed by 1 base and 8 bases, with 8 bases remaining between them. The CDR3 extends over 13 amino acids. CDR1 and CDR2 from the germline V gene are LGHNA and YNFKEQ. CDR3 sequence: CASSQVSKEKLFF. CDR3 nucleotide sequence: TGTGCCAGCAGCCAAGTATCGAAGGAAAAACTGTTTTTT.

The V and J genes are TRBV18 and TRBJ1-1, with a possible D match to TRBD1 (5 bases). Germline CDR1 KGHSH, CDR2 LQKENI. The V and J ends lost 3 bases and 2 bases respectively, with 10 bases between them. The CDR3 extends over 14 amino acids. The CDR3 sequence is CASSPRGHNTEAFF. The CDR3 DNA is TGTGCCAGCTCACCGAGGGGCCACAACACTGAAGCTTTCTTT. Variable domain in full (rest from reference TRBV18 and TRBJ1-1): NAGVMQNPRHLVRRRGQEARLRCSPMKGHSHVYWYRQLPEEGLKFMVYLQKENIIDESGMPKERFSAEFPKEGPSILRIQQVVRGDSAAYFCASSPRGHNTEAFFGQGTRLTVV.

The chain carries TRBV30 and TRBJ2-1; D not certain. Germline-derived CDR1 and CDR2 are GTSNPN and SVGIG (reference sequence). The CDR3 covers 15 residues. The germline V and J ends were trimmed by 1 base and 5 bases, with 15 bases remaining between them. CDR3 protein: CAWSASTRINNEQFF. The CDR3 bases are TGTGCCTGGAGTGCCTCCACAAGGATAAACAATGAGCAGTTCTTC.

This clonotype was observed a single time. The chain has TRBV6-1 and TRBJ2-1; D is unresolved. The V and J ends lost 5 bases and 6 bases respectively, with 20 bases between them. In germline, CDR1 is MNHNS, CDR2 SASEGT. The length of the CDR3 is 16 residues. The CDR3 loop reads CASSPHTPTGGNEQFF. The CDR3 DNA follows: TGTGCCAGCAGTCCCCATACCCCGACGGGCGGCAATGAGCAGTTCTTC.

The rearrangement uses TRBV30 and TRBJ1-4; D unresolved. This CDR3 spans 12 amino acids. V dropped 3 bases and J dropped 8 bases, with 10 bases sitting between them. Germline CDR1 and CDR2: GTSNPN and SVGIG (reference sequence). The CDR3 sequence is CAWSGSGEKLFF. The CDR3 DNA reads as TGTGCCTGGAGCGGCTCGGGGGAAAAACTGTTTTTT.

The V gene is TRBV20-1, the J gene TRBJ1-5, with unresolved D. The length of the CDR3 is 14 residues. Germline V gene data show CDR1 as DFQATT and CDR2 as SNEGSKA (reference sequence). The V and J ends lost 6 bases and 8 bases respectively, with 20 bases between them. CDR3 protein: CSASKESGYEPQHF. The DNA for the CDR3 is TGCAGTGCCAGCAAAGAGTCCGGATACGAGCCCCAGCATTTT.

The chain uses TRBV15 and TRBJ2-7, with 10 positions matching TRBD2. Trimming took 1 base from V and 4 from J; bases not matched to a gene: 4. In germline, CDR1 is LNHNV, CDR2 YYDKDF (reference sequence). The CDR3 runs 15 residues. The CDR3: CATSRGTSGVYEQYF. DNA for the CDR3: TGTGCCACCAGCAGAGGGACTAGCGGAGTTTACGAGCAGTACTTC.

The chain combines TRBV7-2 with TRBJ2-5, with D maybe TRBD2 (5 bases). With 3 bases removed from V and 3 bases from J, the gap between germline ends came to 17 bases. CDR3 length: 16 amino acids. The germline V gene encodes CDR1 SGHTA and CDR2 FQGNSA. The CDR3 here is CASSFFQFSEEETQYF. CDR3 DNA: TGTGCCAGCAGCTTTTTTCAATTTAGCGAGGAAGAGACCCAGTACTTC.

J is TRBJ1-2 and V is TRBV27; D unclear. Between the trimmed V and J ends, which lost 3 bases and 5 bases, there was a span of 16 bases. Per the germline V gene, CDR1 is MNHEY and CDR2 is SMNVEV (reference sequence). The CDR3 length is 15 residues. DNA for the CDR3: TGTGCCAGCAGTTTCTCGTTGGACCGAGAATATGGCTACACCTTC. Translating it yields CASSFSLDREYGYTF.

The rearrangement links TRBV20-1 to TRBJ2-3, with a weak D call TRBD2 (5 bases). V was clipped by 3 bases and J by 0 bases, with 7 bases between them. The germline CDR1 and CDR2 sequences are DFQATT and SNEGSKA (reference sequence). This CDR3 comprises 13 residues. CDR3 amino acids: CSARSGSTDTQYF. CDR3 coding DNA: TGCAGTGCTAGGAGCGGTAGCACAGATACGCAGTATTTT.

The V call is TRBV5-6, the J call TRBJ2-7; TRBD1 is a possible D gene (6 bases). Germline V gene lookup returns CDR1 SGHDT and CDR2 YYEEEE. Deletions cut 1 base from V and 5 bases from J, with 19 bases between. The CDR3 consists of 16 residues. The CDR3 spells CASSLRNREYIDEQYF. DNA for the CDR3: TGTGCCAGCAGCTTGAGGAACAGGGAATATATCGACGAGCAGTACTTC.

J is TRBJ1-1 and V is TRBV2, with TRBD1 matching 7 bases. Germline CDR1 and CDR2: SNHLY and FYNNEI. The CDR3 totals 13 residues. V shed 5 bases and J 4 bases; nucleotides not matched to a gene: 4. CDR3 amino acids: CASSTGVGTEAFF. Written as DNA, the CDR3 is TGTGCCAGCAGTACAGGGGTGGGCACTGAAGCTTTCTTT.

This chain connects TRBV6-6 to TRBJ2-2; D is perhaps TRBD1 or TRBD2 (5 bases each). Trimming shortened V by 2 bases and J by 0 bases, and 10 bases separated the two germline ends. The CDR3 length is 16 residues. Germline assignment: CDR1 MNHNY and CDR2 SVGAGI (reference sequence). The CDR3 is CASSYAGTSNTGELFF. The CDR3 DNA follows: TGTGCCAGCAGTTACGCCGGGACCTCGAACACCGGGGAGCTGTTTTTT.

CDR3 protein: CASSGTGWNGYTF. CDR3 in DNA: TGCGCCAGCAGTGGGACAGGGTGGAATGGCTACACCTTC. The V call is TRBV10-2, the J call TRBJ1-2; 8 bases are shared with TRBD1. Trimming took 4 bases from V and 6 from J; bases not matched to a gene: 4. CDR3 length equals 13 residues. Germline V CDR1 and CDR2: WSHSY, SAAADI.

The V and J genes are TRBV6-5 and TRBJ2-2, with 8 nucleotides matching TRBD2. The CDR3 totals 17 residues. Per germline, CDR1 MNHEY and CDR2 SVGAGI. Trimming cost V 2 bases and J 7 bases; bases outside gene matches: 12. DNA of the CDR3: TGTGCCAGCAGTTACGGGACTAGTTGGAGCACGGGCGGGGAGCTGTTTTTT. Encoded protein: CASSYGTSWSTGGELFF.

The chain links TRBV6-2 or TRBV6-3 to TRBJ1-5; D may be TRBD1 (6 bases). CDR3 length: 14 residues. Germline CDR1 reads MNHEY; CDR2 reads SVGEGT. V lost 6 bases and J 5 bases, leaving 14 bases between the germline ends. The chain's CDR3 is CASSGATGYQPQHF. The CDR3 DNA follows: TGTGCCAGCAGCGGGGCCACAGGGTATCAGCCCCAGCATTTT.

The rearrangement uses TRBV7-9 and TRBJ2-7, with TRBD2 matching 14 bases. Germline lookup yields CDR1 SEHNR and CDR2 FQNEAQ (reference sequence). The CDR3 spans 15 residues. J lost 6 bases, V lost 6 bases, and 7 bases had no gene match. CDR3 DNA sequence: TGTGCCAGCAGGGACGGGACTAGCGGGAGCCTCGAGCAGTACTTC. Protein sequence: CASRDGTSGSLEQYF.

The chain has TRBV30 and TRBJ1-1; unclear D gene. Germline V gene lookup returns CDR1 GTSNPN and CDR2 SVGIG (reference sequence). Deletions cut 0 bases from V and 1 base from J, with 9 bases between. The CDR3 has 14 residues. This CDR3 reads CAWSVSLGNTEAFF. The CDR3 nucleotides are TGTGCCTGGAGTGTGTCACTGGGGAACACTGAAGCTTTCTTT.